This TCR beta chain was recorded in a study of blood T cell repertoires in COVID-19 (TCRdb year 2020). Looking at the study overall: The collaborator samples originated in the United States, Italy and Spain and spanned the acute and convalescent phases of COVID-19. The prospective study material was composed of cDNA or gDNA derived from T cells, B-cell-depleted T cells, or PBMCs. Deeply sampled blood TCRbeta repertoires from subjects exposed to, actively infected with, or recovered from COVID-19 were included in the dataset. The repertoires were made available in a free public database intended to serve as a resource for research on the immune response to SARS-CoV-2. Samples were obtained from the ongoing ImmuneRACE study (first 160 participants) and from 1,200 or so subjects provided by 6 global collaborators. A de-identified subject ID, COVID-19 status, age in years and sex were almost always included in the sample metadata. Where available, HLA class I and class II types were taken from metadata supplied by the sample provider and were not determined by assay-based typing. What the authors observed across the whole study: How much clinical and demographic metadata was included differed by source and by participant, and the metadata was provided uncurated.

Collaborating institutions collected whole blood in K2EDTA tubes following their own protocols. Collaborator samples were shipped for TCRbeta analysis as frozen whole blood, isolated PBMCs, or DNA extracted from either sample type. From its cysteine to its phenylalanine, the CDR3 spans 15 amino acids. The only DNA kept is the CDR3, 45 bases in frame from the first base. From the germline V gene (reference sequence), CDR1 is MNHNY and CDR2 is SVGAGI. The V end loses 8 bases and the J end loses 2 bases, and a stretch of 13 bases separates them. TCRbeta CDR3 regions were amplified from genomic DNA by means of the immunoSEQ Assay, a bias-controlled multiplex PCR. The authors' pipeline ran thus. Within the assay, amplification of reference gene primers was used to estimate how many nucleated cells each sample contained. To quantify the absolute abundance of each unique TCRbeta CDR3 rearrangement, sequence reads were collapsed and filtered. For each sample, productive Simpson clonality was calculated as the square root of Simpson's diversity index over productive rearrangements. The clones in this table, taken by TCRdb from immuneACCESS, are in-frame only. Not every clone is retained; where verified, under half of the shortfall comes from an unresolved V gene, and the cause of the rest is unknown. That table gives V, J and clone size, and the DNA gave D and trimming. In all, the sample holds around 150,000 clones, and approximately 80% of those were seen once. The ten largest make up approximately 9% of the sample.

On this clone itself: Its antigen is unknown. Base qualities are not provided; no much larger clone lies one nucleotide away.

Recombination joined TRBV6-6 with TRBJ1-6; the D gene assignment is ambiguous. The source material was peripheral blood. The clonotype originates from a woman older than 75 in a cohort sampled during active or convalescent COVID-19. The nucleotide sequence reads as follows: TGTGCCAGCTTCCTAGGAGAGGCCTATAATTCACCCCTCCACTTT. Protein translation: CASFLGEAYNSPLHF.